The sequence of this T cell receptor (beta chain) was determined in a study of OX40 agonist ivuxolimab in advanced cancers. Clones were read by immunoSEQ multiplex PCR, and TCRdb kept only the in-frame ones, dropping some. This sample has fewer than 50,000 clones, with 75% to 85% found just once. By proportion, this clone is medium-sized. Trimming left V 4 bases short and J 9 bases short, with 14 bases between. This CDR3 is 13 amino acids long. Looked up from germline, CDR1 is SGHRS and CDR2 is YFSETQ. V usage is TRBV5-1 and J usage is TRBJ2-1; D unclear. Sequences were derived from CD4+ or CD8+ T cells sorted from blood, sampled in a trial of the OX40 agonist ivuxolimab. The sequence derives from an adult with an advanced solid tumor such as melanoma, head and neck, liver or kidney cancer. The CDR3 coding sequence is TGCGCCAGCAGCCCACCGATTGGCGGTGAGCAGTTCTTC. It translates to CASSPPIGGEQFF.